This TCR beta chain was identified during a study of CD8+ T cells in alopecia areata. Study results and limitations: Normal skin contains resident alphabeta T cells, and these are also sequenced in scalp samples.

This sample's treatment: oral pan-JAK inhibitor, 5-10 mg twice daily. Peripheral blood, together with lesional scalp punch biopsies, was collected from alopecia areata patients. Concerning this clone: The antigen remains unidentified.

Isolated RNA was reverse transcribed into cDNA used as the sequencing template. Clones were sequenced by immunoSEQ multiplex PCR, and TCRdb holds only the in-frame ones, with some missing. Seen here are around 100,000 clones, roughly 47% observed once, and the top ten hold more than 15%. V was cut by 4 bases and J by 8 bases, with 12 bases left in between. The CDR3 is made up of 12 amino acids. Germline V lookup: CDR1 SGHKS, CDR2 YYEKEE (reference sequence). J is TRBJ1-1 and V is TRBV5-5; D uncertain. Material: CD8+ T cells sorted from blood, obtained at week 24, from a patient treated with tofacitinib. The receptor was isolated from a human donor with alopecia areata. As DNA, the CDR3 is TGTGCCAGCAGCAACAGCGTCGAGGAAGCTTTCTTT. Protein: CASSNSVEEAFF.